The 9 T cell receptor beta chains reported below all come from one sample, sequenced in a study of Tregs in tolerant kidney transplant recipients (dated by TCRdb to between 2018 and 2021). Preparation of the library involved the immunoSEQ multiplex PCR assay. TCRdb's version of the immuneACCESS table is confined to in-frame rearrangements and falls short of the full clone set. An unresolved V gene accounts for under half of the shortfall where checked; the remainder is of unknown origin. The table kept for this sample lists roughly 48,000 clones. Of the sample, roughly 0.93% falls within the top ten clones. The intended sense of this specimen's time point label: blood sample drawn before combined kidney and bone marrow transplant. Material: CD4+ T cells from blood, obtained before the transplant. The receptors originated from a human donor who received a combined kidney and bone marrow transplant.

Note on this clone: Coverage ceases 3 residues before the CDR3 finishes, and the germline J gene fills in the end. The chain couples TRBV2 to TRBJ2-5; D remains ambiguous. CDR3 length: 12 amino acids. CDR1 and CDR2 from the germline V gene are SNHLY and FYNNEI. V was trimmed by 5 bases and J by 4 bases, leaving 8 bases between them. The CDR3 sequence is CASSSTTETQYF. The DNA read from the CDR3 is TGTGCCAGCAGTTCCACAACAGAGACC.

Comments on this clone: Sequencing ends 3 residues short of the CDR3 end; the germline J gene provides the rest. V usage is TRBV2 and J usage is TRBJ2-7; 8 bases are shared with TRBD1. The J segment lost 5 bases and the V segment lost 5 bases, leaving 11 bases of the junction unmatched. The CDR3 loop spans 15 amino acids. From germline, CDR1 is SNHLY and CDR2 FYNNEI. CDR3 DNA (partial): TGTGCCAGCAGTCGCTTAGGACAGGGTCAGGACGAG. Residues: CASSRLGQGQDE. The complete CDR3 protein is CASSRLGQGQDEQYF. Variable domain in full (rest from reference TRBV2 and TRBJ2-7): EPEVTQTPSHQVTQMGQEVILRCVPISNHLYFYWYRQILGQKVEFLVSFYNNEISEKSEIFDDQFSVERPDGSNFTLKIRSTKLEDSAMYFCASSRLGQGQDEQYFGPGTRLTVT.

With respect to this clone: The read terminates 3 residues ahead of where the CDR3 ends, so the germline J gene completes it. This chain joins TRBV7-8 and TRBJ1-4; 7 bases fit TRBD1. This CDR3 contains 14 residues. The junction had 8 bases not matched to a gene; V was cut back by 5 bases and J by 8 bases. Germline CDR1 and CDR2: SGHVS and FQNEAQ. CDR3 loop: CASSPDRASEKLFF. The sequenced part of the CDR3 DNA is TGTGCCAGCAGCCCAGACAGGGCCTCCGAAAAA.

Concerning this clone itself: From the germline J gene comes the end of the CDR3, since the read stops 3 residues before it. The chain uses TRBV5-1 and TRBJ2-1, with 9 bases aligning to TRBD2. Germline V gene sequence: CDR1 SGHRS, CDR2 YFSETQ. This CDR3 has 15 residues. J gave up 5 bases and V 4 bases, and 7 bases lay outside the gene matches. Here the CDR3 reads CASSRDPSGDNEQFF. CDR3 DNA, as far as it was read: TGCGCCAGCAGCCGGGATCCTAGCGGGGACAATGAG. Using reference TRBV5-1 and TRBJ2-1 for the parts outside the CDR3, the full variable domain is KAGVTQTPRYLIKTRGQQVTLSCSPISGHRSVSWYQQTPGQGLQFLFEYFSETQRNKGNFPGRFSGRQFSNSRSEMNVSTLELGDSALYLCASSRDPSGDNEQFFGPGTRLTVL.

With regard to this clone: The read gets to within 3 residues of the CDR3 end, and the germline J gene fills in the rest. The V call is TRBV5-4, the J call TRBJ2-1; D perhaps matches TRBD2 (6 bases). Between the trimmed V and J ends, which lost 0 bases and 4 bases, there was a span of 11 bases. CDR3 length equals 15 residues. Germline V gene lookup returns CDR1 SGHNT and CDR2 YYREEE (reference sequence). The covered CDR3 bases are TGTGCCAGCAGCTTGGGCGGGGATTTGTACAATGAG. Amino acids: CASSLGGDLYNE. The CDR3, in full, reads CASSLGGDLYNEQFF.

On this clone: Read data end 3 residues before the CDR3 end; the end is taken from the germline J gene. This sequence joins TRBV19 and TRBJ2-3; no firm D call. With 6 bases removed from V and 2 bases from J, the gap between germline ends came to 3 bases. This CDR3 contains 11 residues. The germline V gene has CDR1 LNHDA and CDR2 SQIVND (reference sequence). CDR3 DNA, as far as it was read: TGTGCCAGTAGCCTCACAGATACG. Protein sequence: CASSLTDT. The whole CDR3 is CASSLTDTQYF. The complete variable domain, with remaining parts taken from reference TRBV19 and TRBJ2-3, reads DGGITQSPKYLFRKEGQNVTLSCEQNLNHDAMYWYRQDPGQGLRLIYYSQIVNDFQKGDIAEGYSVSREKKESFPLTVTSAQKNPTAFYLCASSLTDTQYFGPGTRLTVL.

With respect to this clone: The DNA ends 3 residues before the CDR3 does, and the rest of the CDR3 is filled in from the germline J gene. V and J are TRBV11-2 and TRBJ1-5, with TRBD1 as a possible D gene (6 bases). Germline values: CDR1 SGHAT, CDR2 FQNNGV. V was shortened by 5 bases and J by 0 bases, with 11 bases between the two germline ends. This CDR3 contains 15 residues. The part of the CDR3 DNA that was read is TGTGCCAGCAGCCCGACAGGACTTAGCAATCAGCCC. The encoded protein is CASSPTGLSNQP. The full CDR3 is CASSPTGLSNQPQHF.

Note on this clone: The read finishes 3 residues shy of the CDR3 end, and the germline J gene is used to complete it. The chain employs TRBV10-2 and TRBJ2-1; the match to TRBD1 covers 7 bases. This CDR3 has 15 amino acids. Looked up from germline, CDR1 is WSHSY and CDR2 is SAAADI. The junction had 5 bases not matched to a gene; V was cut back by 1 base and J by 5 bases. The CDR3 is CASSEWTGQNNEQFF. CDR3 DNA (partial): TGCGCCAGCAGTGAGTGGACAGGACAAAACAATGAG.

Concerning this clone itself: The sequenced fragment ends 3 residues before the CDR3 boundary, so the rest is inferred from the germline J gene. The gene calls are TRBV30 and TRBJ2-5, with a weak D call TRBD2 (6 bases). CDR3 length: 10 amino acids. V lost 6 bases to trimming and J lost 4 bases, with 6 bases between them. The germline V gene has CDR1 GTSNPN and CDR2 SVGIG (reference sequence). CDR3 DNA, as far as it was read: TGTGCCTGCGGGGGAGAGACC. Amino acid sequence: CACGGET. The entire CDR3 is CACGGETQYF.